This TCR beta chain originates from a study of T cell repertoires in cytomegalovirus infection. On the study more broadly: From public TCR beta signatures came an indication of both CMV infection and matching HLA type.

TCRdb itself ran the reads through MiXCR, one entry per CDR3 protein. The sample lists 170,000 or so distinct CDR3 sequences, approximately 18% occurring once. With 5 bases removed from V and 2 bases from J, the gap between germline ends came to 8 bases. The CDR3 totals 13 residues. From germline, CDR1 is SGHTA and CDR2 FQGNSA. General study results and limits: CMV carriers with the relevant HLA were identified by cumulative public TCR beta family frequency. Ex vivo, HLA-C-restricted CMV-specific TCR beta clonotypes prevailed over the rest of the response.

In this sample, this clonotype turned up many times. Its antigen remains unidentified. The chain carries TRBV7-2 and TRBJ2-3, with D perhaps matching TRBD1 or TRBD2 (5 bases each). Sequenced sample: CD8+ T cells from PBMCs. The source is a human donor in good health (CMV status not recorded). Some clones in this sample may be carry-over from other donors' samples. The CDR3 coding sequence is TGTGCCAGCAGCCGGGACGTCACAGATACGCAGTATTTT. Amino acid sequence: CASSRDVTDTQYF.